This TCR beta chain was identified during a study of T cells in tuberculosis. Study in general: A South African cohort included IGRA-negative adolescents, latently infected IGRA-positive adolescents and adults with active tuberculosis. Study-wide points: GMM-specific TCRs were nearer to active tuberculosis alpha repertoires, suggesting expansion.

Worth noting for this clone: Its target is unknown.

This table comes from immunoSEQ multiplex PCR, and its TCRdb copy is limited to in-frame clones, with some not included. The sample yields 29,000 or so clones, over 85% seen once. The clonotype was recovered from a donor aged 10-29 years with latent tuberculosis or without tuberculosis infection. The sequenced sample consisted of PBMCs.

The DNA of the CDR3 is TGTGCCAGTAGTATAGGCCCGGTTTACGAGCAGTACTTC. As protein: CASSIGPVYEQYF. The chain employs TRBV19 and TRBJ2-7; D gene uncertain. The CDR3 length is 13 residues. Germline V gene data show CDR1 as LNHDA and CDR2 as SQIVND (reference sequence). Trimming pared 1 base from V and 4 bases from J, leaving 8 bases between.